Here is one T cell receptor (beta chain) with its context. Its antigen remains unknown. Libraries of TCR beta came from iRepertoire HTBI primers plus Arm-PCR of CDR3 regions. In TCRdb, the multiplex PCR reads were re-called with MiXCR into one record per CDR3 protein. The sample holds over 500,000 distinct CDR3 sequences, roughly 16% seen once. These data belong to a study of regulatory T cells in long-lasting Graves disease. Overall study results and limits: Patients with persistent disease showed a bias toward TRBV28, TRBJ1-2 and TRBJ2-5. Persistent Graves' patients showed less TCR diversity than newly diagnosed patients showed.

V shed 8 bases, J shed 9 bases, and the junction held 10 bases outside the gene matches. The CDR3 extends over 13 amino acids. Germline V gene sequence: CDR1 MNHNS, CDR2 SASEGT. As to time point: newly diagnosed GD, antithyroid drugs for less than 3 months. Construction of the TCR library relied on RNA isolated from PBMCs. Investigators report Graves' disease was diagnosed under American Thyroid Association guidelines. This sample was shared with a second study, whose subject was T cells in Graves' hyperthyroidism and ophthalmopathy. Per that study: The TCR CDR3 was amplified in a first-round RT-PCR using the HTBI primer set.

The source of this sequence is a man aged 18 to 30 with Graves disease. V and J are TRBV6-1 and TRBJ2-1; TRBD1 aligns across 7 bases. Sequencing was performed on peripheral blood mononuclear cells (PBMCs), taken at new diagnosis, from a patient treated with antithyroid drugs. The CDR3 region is CASGQARQGEQFF. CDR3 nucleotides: TGTGCCAGCGGGCAGGCACGACAGGGTGAGCAGTTCTTC.